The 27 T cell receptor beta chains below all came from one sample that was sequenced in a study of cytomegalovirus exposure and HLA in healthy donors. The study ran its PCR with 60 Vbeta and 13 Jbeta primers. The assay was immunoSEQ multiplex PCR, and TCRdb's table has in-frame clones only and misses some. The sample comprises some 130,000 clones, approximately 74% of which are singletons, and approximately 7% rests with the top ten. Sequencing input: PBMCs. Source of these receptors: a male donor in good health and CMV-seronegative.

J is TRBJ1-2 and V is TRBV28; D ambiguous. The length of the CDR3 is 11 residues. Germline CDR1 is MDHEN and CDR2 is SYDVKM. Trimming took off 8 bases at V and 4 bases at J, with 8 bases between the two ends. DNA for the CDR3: TGTGCCAGCCGGCGGATCTATGGCTACACCTTC. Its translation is CASRRIYGYTF.

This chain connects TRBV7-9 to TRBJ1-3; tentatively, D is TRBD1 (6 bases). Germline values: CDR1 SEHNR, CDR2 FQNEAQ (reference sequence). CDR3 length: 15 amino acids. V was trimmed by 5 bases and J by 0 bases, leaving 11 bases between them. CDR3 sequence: CASSKDSFSGNTIYF. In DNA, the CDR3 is TGTGCCAGCAGCAAGGACAGTTTCTCTGGAAACACCATATATTTT. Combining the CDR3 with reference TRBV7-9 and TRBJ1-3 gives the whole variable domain DTGVSQNPRHKITKRGQNVTFRCDPISEHNRLYWYRQTLGQGPEFLTYFQNEAQLEKSRLLSDRFSAERPKGSFSTLEIQRTEQGDSAMYLCASSKDSFSGNTIYFGEGSWLTVV.

In nucleotides, the CDR3 is TGCGCCAGCAGCCAAGATGAACAGGGGTCCCAGCCCCAGCATTTT. Translated, it gives CASSQDEQGSQPQHF. V gene TRBV4-1 combines with J gene TRBJ1-5; 7 bases are shared with TRBD1. The CDR3 runs to 15 residues. Germline V gives CDR1 MGHRA, CDR2 YSYEKL. V lost 0 bases and J lost 7; bases outside the gene matches: 6.

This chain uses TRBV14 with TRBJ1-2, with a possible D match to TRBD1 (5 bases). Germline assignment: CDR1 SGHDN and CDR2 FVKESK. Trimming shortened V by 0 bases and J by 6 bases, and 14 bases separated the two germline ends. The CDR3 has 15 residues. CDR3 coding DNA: TGTGCCAGCAGCCAAGATCGGACACCTAGAGATGGCTACACCTTC. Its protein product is CASSQDRTPRDGYTF.

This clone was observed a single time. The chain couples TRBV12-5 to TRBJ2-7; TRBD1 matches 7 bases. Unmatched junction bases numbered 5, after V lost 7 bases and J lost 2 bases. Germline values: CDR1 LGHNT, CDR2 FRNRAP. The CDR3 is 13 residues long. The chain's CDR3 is CASALGTAYEQYF. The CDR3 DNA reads TGTGCTAGTGCTCTGGGGACAGCCTACGAGCAGTACTTC.

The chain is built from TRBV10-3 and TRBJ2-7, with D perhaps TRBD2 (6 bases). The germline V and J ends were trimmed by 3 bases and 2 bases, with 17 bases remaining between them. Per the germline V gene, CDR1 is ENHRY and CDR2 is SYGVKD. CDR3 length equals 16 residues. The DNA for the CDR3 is TGTGCCATCAGTGAACAGGAGGGAACCAGAACCTACGAGCAGTACTTC. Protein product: CAISEQEGTRTYEQYF.

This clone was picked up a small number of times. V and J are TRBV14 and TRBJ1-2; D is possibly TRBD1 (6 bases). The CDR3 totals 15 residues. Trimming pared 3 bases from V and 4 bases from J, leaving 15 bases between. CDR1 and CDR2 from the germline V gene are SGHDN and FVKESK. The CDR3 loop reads CASSQAKGGPYGYTF. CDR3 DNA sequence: TGTGCCAGCAGCCAGGCTAAGGGGGGGCCCTATGGCTACACCTTC. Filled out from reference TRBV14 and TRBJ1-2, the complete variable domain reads EAGVTQFPSHSVIEKGQTVTLRCDPISGHDNLYWYRRVMGKEIKFLLHFVKESKQDESGMPNNRFLAERTGGTYSTLKVQPAELEDSGVYFCASSQAKGGPYGYTFGSGTRLTVV.

CDR3 nucleotide sequence: TGTGCCAGCAGCGTAGGGGGCGGACTAGAATACAATGAGCAGTTCTTC. As protein: CASSVGGGLEYNEQFF. The chain employs TRBV9 and TRBJ2-1, with TRBD2 matching 7 bases. The V and J ends lost 0 bases and 4 bases, in that order; junction bases with no gene match: 7. The germline gives CDR1 SGDLS, CDR2 YYNGEE. The CDR3 is 16 residues long.

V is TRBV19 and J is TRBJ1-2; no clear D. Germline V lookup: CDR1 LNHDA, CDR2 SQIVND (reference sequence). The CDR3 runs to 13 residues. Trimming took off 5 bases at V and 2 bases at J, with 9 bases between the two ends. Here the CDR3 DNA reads TGTGCCAGTAGTGCGGGATTCAACTATGGCTACACCTTC. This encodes CASSAGFNYGYTF.

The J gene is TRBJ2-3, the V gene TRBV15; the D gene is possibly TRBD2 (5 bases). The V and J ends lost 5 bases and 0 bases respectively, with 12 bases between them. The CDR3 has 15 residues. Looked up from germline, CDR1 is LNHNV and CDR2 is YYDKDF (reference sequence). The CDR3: CATSGRQRSTDTQYF. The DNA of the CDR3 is TGTGCCACCAGCGGCCGCCAGCGGAGCACAGATACGCAGTATTTT.

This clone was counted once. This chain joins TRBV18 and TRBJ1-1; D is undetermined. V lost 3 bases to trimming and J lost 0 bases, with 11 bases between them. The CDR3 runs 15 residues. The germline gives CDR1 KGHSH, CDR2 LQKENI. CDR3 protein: CASSPSPFLNTEAFF. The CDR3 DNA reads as TGTGCCAGCTCACCTTCCCCCTTTTTGAACACTGAAGCTTTCTTT.

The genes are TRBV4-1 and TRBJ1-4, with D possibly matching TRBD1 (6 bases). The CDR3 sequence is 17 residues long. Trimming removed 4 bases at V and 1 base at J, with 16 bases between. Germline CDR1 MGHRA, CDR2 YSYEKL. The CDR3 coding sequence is TGCGCCAGCAGCCCCCCCCCAGGGGCCGTAACTAATGAAAAACTGTTTTTT. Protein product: CASSPPPGAVTNEKLFF.

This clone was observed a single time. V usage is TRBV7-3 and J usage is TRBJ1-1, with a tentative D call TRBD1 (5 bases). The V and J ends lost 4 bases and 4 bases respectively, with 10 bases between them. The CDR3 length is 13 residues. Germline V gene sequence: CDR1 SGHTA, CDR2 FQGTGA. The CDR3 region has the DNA TGTGCCAGCAGCTCTAGACAGAGCACTGAAGCTTTCTTT. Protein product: CASSSRQSTEAFF.

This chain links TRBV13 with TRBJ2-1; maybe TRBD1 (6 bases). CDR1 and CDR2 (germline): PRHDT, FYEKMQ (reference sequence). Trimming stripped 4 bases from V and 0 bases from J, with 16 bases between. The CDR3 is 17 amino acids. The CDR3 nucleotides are TGTGCCAGCAGCTCACGAAAGACAGGAGGCTCCTACAATGAGCAGTTCTTC. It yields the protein CASSSRKTGGSYNEQFF.

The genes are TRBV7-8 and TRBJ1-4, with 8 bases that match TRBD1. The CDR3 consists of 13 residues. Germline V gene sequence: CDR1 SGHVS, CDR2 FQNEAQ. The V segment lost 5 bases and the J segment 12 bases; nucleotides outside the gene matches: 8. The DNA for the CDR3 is TGTGCCAGCAGCGTAAGCAGGGGGCAGGAACTGTTTTTT. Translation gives CASSVSRGQELFF. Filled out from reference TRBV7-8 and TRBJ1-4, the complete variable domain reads GAGVSQSPRYKVAKRGQDVALRCDPISGHVSLFWYQQALGQGPEFLTYFQNEAQLDKSGLPSDRFFAERPEGSVSTLKIQRTQQEDSAVYLCASSVSRGQELFFGSGTQLSVL.

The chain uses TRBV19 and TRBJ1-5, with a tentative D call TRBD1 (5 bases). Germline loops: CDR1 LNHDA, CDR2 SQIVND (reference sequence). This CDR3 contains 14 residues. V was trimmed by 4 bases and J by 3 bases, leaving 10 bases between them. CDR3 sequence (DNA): TGTGCCAGTAGTAAGCGGGGGGACAATCAGCCCCAGCATTTT. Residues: CASSKRGDNQPQHF.

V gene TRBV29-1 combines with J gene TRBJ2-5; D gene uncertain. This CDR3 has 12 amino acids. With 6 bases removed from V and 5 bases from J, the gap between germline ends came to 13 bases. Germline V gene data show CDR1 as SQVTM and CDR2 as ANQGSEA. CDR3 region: CSVTRLAETQYF. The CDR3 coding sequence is TGCAGCGTGACTCGTCTGGCGGAGACCCAGTACTTC.

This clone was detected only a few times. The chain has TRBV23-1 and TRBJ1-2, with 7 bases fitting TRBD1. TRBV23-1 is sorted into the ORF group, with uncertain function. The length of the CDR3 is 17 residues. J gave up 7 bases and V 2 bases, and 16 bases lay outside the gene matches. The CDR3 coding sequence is TGCGCCAGCAGTCAACACACTCAAGGACAGGTTGCGGGTGGCTACACCTTC. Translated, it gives CASSQHTQGQVAGGYTF.

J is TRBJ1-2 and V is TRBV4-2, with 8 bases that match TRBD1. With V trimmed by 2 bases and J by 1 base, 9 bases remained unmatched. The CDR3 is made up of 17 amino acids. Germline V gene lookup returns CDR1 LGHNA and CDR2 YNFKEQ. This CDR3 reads CASSQKLGQGLNYGYTF. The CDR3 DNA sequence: TGTGCCAGCAGCCAAAAACTCGGACAGGGACTTAACTATGGCTACACCTTC.

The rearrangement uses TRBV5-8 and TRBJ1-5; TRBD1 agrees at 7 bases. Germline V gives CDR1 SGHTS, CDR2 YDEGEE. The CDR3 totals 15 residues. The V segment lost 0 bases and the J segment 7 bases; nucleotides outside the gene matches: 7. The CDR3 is CASSLGTGVGQPQHF. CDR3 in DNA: TGTGCCAGCAGCTTGGGAACAGGGGTAGGGCAGCCCCAGCATTTT.

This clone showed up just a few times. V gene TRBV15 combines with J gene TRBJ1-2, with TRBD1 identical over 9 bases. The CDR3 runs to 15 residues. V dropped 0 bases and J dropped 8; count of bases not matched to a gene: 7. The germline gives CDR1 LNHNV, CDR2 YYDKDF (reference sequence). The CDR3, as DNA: TGTGCCACCAGCAGAGATCGTGGACAGGGGAGAGGCTACACCTTC. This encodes CATSRDRGQGRGYTF.

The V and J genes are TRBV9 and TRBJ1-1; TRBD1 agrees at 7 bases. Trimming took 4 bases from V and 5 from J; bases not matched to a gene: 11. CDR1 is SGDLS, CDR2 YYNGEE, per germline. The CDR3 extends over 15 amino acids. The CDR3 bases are TGTGCCAGCAGCCCCCCCGGGACAGTTGGTACTGAAGCTTTCTTT. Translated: CASSPPGTVGTEAFF.

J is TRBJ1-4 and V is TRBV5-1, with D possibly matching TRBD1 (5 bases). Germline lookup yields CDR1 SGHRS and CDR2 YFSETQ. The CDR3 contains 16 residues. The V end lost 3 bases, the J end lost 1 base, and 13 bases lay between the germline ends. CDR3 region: CASSSGGVKTNEKLFF. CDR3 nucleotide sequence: TGCGCCAGCAGCTCTGGAGGGGTGAAAACTAATGAAAAACTGTTTTTT.

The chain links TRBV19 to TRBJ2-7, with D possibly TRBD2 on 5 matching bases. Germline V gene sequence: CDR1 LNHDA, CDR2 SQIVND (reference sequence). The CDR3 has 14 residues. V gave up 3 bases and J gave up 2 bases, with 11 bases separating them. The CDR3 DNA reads TGTGCCAGTAGTATGAAGTGGGGAGCCTACGAGCAGTACTTC. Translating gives CASSMKWGAYEQYF.

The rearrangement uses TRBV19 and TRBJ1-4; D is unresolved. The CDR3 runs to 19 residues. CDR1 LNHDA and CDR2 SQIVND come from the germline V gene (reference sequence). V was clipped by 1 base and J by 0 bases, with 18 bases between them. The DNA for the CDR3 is TGTGCCAGTAGTATAGGTCGGGTGGTCAGCCTTGCAACTAATGAAAAACTGTTTTTT. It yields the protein CASSIGRVVSLATNEKLFF.

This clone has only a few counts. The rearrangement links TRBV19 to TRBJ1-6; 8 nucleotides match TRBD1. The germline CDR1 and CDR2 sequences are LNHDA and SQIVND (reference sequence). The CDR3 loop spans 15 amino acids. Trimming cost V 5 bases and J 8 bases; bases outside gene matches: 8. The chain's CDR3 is CASSPAGGSYSPLHF. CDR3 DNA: TGTGCCAGTAGTCCCGCAGGGGGCTCGTATTCACCCCTCCACTTT.

CDR3 coding DNA: TGTGCCAGCAGCTTCGGACTAGCGGGGGGCCCTGGCGGAGAGCAGTTCTTC. Translating gives CASSFGLAGGPGGEQFF. This sequence joins TRBV7-9 and TRBJ2-1, with TRBD2 matching 14 bases. The CDR3 covers 17 residues. Trimming cost V 3 bases and J 10 bases; bases outside gene matches: 11. Germline V CDR1 and CDR2: SEHNR, FQNEAQ (reference sequence).